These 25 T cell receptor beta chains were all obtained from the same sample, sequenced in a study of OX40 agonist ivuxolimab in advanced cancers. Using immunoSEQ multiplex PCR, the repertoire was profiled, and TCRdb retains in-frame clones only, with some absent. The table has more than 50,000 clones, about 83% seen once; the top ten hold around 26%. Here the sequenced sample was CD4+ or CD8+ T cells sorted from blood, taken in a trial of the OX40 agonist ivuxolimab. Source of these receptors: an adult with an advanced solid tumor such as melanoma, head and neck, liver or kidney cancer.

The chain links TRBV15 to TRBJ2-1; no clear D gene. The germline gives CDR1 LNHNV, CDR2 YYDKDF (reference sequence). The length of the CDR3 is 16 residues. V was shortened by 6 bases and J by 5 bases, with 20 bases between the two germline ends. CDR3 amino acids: CATRAVISVRDNEQFF. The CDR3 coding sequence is TGTGCCACCAGAGCAGTTATTTCAGTCCGGGACAATGAGCAGTTCTTC.

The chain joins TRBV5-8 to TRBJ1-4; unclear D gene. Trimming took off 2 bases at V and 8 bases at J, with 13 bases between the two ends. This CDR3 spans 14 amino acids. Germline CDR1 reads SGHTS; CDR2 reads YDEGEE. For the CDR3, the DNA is TGTGCCAGCAGCTTAGGACCGATGAGGGAAAAACTGTTTTTT. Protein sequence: CASSLGPMREKLFF.

The CDR3 loop is CASSLEGREGEKLFF. The CDR3 bases are TGTGCCAGCAGCTTAGAGGGCAGGGAGGGGGAAAAACTGTTTTTT. The chain is built from TRBV7-2 and TRBJ1-4; maybe TRBD1 (5 bases). CDR3 length: 15 residues. Germline V gene lookup returns CDR1 SGHTA and CDR2 FQGNSA. With 1 base removed from V and 8 bases from J, the gap between germline ends came to 14 bases. The entire variable domain, with the rest obtained from reference TRBV7-2 and TRBJ1-4, is as follows: GAGVSQSPSNKVTEKGKDVELRCDPISGHTALYWYRQSLGQGLEFLIYFQGNSAPDKSGLPSDRFSAERTGGSVSTLTIQRTQQEDSAVYLCASSLEGREGEKLFFGSGTQLSVL.

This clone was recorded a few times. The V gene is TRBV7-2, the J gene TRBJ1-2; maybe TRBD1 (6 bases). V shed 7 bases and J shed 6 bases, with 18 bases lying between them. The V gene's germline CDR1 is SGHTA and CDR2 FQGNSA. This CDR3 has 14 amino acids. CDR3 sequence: CASNPTGGGNGYTF. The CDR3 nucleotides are TGTGCCAGCAACCCGACGGGGGGCGGGAATGGCTACACCTTC. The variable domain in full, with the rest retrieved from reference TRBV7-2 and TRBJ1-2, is GAGVSQSPSNKVTEKGKDVELRCDPISGHTALYWYRQSLGQGLEFLIYFQGNSAPDKSGLPSDRFSAERTGGSVSTLTIQRTQQEDSAVYLCASNPTGGGNGYTFGSGTRLTVV.

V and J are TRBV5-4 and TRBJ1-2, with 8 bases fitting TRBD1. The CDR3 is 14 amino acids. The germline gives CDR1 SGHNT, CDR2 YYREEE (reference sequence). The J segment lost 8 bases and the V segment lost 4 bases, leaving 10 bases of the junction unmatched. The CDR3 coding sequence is TGTGCCAGCAGCCCAGGACAGGGTTTATACGGCTACACCTTC. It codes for CASSPGQGLYGYTF.

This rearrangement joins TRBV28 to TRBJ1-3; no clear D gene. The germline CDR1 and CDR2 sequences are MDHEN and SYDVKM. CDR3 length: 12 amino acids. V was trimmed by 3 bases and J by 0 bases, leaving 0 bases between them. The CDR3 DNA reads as TGTGCCAGCAGTTTCTCTGGAAACACCATATATTTT. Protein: CASSFSGNTIYF.

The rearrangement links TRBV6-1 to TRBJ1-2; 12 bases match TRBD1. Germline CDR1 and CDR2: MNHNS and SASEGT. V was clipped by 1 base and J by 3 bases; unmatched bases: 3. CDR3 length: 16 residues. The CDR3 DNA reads TGTGCCAGCAGTGAAGTGGGGACAGGGGGCCACTATGGCTACACCTTC. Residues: CASSEVGTGGHYGYTF.

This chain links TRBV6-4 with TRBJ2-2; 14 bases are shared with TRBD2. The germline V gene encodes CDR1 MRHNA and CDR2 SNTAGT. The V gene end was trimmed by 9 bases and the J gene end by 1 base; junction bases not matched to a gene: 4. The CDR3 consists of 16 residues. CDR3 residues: CARPTSGGENTGELFF. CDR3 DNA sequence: TGTGCCAGGCCGACTAGCGGGGGGGAGAACACCGGGGAGCTGTTTTTT.

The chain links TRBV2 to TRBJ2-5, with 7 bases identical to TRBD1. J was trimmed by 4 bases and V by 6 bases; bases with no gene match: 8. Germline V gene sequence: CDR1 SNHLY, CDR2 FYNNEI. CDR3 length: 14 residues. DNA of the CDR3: TGTGCCAGCAGGAAGACAGGGCTGGTAGAGACCCAGTACTTC. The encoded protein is CASRKTGLVETQYF.

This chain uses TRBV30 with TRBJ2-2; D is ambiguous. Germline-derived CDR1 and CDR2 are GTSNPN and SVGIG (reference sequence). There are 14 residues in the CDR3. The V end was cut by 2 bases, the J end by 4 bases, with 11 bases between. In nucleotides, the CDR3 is TGTGCCTGGAGTAACCGACGGAGCACCGGGGAGCTGTTTTTT. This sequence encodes CAWSNRRSTGELFF.

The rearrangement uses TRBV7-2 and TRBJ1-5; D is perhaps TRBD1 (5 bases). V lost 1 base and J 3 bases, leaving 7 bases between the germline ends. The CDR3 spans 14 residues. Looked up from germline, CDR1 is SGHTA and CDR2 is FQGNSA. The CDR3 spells CASSLGDDNQPQHF. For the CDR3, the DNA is TGTGCCAGCAGCTTAGGGGACGACAATCAGCCCCAGCATTTT.

CDR3 DNA sequence: TGTGCCAGCAGTTATAGGGGAAACACCTACGAGCAGTACTTC. Translating gives CASSYRGNTYEQYF. The chain links TRBV6-6 to TRBJ2-7; perhaps TRBD1 as D (5 bases). Per the germline V gene, CDR1 is MNHNY and CDR2 is SVGAGI (reference sequence). The V gene lost 3 bases and the J gene lost 2 bases, with 11 bases spanning the gap. The CDR3 has 14 residues.

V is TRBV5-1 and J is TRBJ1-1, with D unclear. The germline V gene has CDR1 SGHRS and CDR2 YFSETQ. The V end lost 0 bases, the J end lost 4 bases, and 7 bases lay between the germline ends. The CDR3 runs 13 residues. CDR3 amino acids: CASSLEPFTEAFF. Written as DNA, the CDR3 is TGCGCCAGCAGCTTGGAACCTTTCACTGAAGCTTTCTTT.

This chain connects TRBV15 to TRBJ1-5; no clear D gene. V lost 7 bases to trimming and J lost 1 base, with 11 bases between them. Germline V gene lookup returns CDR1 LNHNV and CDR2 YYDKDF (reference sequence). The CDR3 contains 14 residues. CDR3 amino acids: CATTARQSNQPQHF. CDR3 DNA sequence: TGTGCCACCACGGCCAGGCAGAGCAATCAGCCCCAGCATTTT.

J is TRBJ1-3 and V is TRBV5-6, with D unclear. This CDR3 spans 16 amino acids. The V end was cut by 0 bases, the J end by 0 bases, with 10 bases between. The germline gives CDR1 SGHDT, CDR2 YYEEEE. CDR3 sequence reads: CASSLGQTFSGNTIYF. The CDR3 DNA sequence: TGTGCCAGCAGCTTGGGGCAAACTTTCTCTGGAAACACCATATATTTT.

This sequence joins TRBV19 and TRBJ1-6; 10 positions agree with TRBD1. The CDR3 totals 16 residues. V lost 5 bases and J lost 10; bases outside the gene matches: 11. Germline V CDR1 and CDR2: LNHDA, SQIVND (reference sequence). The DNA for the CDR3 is TGTGCCAGTAGTTCACCCGGGACAGGGGAAGGCTCACCCCTCCACTTT. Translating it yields CASSSPGTGEGSPLHF.

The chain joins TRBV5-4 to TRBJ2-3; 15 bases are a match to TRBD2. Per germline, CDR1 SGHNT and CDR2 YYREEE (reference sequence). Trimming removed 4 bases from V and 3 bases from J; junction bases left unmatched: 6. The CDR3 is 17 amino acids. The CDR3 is CASSPGTSGGRTDTQYF. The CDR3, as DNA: TGTGCCAGCAGCCCGGGGACTAGCGGGGGGAGGACAGATACGCAGTATTTT.

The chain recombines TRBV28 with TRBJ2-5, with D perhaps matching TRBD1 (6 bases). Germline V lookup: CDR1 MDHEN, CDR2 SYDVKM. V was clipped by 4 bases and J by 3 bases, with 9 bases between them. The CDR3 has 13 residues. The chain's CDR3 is CASSSWTEETQYF. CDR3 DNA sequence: TGTGCCAGCAGTTCCTGGACAGAAGAGACCCAGTACTTC.

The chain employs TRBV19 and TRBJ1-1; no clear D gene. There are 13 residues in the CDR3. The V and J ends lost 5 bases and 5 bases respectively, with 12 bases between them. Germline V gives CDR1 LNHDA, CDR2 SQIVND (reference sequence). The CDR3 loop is CASSLGIRTEAFF. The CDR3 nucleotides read TGTGCCAGTAGTCTGGGAATTCGAACTGAAGCTTTCTTT.

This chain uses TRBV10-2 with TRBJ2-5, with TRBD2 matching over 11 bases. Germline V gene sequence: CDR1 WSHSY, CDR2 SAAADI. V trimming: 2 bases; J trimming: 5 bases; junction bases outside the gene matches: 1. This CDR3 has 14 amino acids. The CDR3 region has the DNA TGCGCCAGCAGTGAGGCTAGCGGGAGGGAGACCCAGTACTTC. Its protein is CASSEASGRETQYF.

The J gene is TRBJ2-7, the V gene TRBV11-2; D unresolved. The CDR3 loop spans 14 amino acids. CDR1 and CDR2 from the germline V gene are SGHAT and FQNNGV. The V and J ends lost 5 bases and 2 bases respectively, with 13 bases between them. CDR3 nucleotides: TGTGCCAGCAGCCAATCCCATGATGCCTACGAGCAGTACTTC. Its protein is CASSQSHDAYEQYF.

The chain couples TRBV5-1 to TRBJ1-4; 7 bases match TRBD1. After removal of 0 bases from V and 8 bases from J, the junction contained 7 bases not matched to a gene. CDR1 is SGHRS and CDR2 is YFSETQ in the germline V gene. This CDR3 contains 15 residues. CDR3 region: CASSLEIWDREKLFF. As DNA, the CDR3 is TGCGCCAGCAGCTTGGAGATTTGGGACAGAGAAAAACTGTTTTTT.

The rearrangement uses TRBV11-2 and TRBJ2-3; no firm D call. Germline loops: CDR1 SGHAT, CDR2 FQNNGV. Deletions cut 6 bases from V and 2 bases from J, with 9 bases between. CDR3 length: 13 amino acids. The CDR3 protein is CASSRVATDTQYF. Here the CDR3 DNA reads TGTGCCAGCAGTAGGGTAGCCACAGATACGCAGTATTTT.

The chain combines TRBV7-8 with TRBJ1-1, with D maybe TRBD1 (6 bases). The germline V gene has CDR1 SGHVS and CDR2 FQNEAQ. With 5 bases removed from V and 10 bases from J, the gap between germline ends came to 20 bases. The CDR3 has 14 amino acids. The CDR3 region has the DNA TGTGCCAGCAGCAAGACAGGTAAAGGGGGAAGAGCTTTCTTT. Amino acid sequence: CASSKTGKGGRAFF.

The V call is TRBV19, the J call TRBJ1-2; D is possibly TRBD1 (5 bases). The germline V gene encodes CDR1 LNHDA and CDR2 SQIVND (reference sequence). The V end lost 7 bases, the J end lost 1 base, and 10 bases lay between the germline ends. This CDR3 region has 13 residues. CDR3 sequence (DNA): TGTGCCAGTACTGTGACAGTTAACTATGGCTACACCTTC. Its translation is CASTVTVNYGYTF.